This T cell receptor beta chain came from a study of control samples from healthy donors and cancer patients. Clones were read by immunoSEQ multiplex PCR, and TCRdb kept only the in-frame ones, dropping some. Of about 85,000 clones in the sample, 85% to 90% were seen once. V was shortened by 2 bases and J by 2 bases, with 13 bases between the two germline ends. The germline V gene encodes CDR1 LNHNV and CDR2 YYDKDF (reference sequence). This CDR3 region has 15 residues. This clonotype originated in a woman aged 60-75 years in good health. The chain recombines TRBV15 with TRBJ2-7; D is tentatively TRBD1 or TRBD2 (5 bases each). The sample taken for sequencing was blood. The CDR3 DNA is TGTGCCACCAGCAGACGTACCGGGGCCCCCTACGAGCAGTACTTC. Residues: CATSRRTGAPYEQYF.